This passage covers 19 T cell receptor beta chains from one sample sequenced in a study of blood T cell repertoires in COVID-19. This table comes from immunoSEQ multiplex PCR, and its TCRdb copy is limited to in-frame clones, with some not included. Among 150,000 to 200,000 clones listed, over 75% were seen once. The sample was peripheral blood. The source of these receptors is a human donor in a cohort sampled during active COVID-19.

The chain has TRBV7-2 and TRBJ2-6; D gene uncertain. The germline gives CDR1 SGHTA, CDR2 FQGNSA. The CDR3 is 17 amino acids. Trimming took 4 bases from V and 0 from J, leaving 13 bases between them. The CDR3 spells CASSSFRSSSGANVLTF. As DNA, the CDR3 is TGTGCCAGCAGCTCATTCCGGTCAAGCTCTGGGGCCAACGTCCTGACTTTC.

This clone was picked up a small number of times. The CDR3 loop is CARGGVAGAQDTQYF. CDR3 bases: TGTGCCCGCGGGGGGGTAGCGGGGGCGCAAGATACGCAGTATTTT. The rearrangement joins TRBV28 to TRBJ2-3, with 9 bases matching TRBD2. This CDR3 comprises 15 residues. CDR1 is MDHEN, CDR2 SYDVKM, per germline. V lost 11 bases, J lost 5 bases, and 14 bases stayed unmatched.

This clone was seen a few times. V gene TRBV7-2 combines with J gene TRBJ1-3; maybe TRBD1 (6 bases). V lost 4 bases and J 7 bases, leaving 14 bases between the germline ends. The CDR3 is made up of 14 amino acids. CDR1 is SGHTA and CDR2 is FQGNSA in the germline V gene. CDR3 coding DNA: TGTGCCAGCAGCTCCGGGACAAACTTTAACACCATATATTTT. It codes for CASSSGTNFNTIYF.

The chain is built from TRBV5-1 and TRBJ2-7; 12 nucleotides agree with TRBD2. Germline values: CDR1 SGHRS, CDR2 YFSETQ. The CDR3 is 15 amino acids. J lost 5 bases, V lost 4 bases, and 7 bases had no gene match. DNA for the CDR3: TGCGCCAGCAGCATCGGACTAGCGGGGTACGACGAGCAGTACTTC. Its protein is CASSIGLAGYDEQYF. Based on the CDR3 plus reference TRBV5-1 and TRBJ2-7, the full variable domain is KAGVTQTPRYLIKTRGQQVTLSCSPISGHRSVSWYQQTPGQGLQFLFEYFSETQRNKGNFPGRFSGRQFSNSRSEMNVSTLELGDSALYLCASSIGLAGYDEQYFGPGTRLTVT.

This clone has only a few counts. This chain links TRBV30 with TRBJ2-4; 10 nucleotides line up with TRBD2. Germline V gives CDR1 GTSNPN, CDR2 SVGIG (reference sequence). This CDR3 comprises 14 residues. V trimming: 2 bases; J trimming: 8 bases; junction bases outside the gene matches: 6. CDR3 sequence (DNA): TGTGCCTGGAGTAGCGGGGGGGGCGCGGACATTCAGTACTTC. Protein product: CAWSSGGGADIQYF.

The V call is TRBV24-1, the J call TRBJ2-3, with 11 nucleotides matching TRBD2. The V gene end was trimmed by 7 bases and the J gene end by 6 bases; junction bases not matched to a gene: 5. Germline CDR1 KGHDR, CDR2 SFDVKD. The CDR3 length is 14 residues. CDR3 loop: CATSTSGGIDTQYF. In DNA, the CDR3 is TGTGCCACCAGCACTAGCGGGGGAATTGATACGCAGTATTTT.

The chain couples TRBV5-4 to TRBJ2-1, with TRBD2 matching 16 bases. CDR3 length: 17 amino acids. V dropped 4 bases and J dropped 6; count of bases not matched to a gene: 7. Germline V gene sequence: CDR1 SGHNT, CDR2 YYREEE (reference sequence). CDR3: CASSRGLAGGGGNEQFF. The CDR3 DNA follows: TGTGCCAGCAGCCGGGGACTAGCGGGAGGGGGTGGCAATGAGCAGTTCTTC.

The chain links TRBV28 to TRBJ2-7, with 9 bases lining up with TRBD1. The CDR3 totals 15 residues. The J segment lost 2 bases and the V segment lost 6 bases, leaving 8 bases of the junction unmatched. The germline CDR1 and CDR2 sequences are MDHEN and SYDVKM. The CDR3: CASRPRDRAPYEQYF. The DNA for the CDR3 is TGTGCCAGCAGACCAAGGGACAGGGCCCCCTACGAGCAGTACTTC.

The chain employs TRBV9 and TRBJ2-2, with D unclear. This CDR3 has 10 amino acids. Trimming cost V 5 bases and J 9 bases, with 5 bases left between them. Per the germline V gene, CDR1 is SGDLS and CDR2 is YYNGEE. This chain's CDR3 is CASSQWELFF. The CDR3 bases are TGTGCCAGCAGTCAGTGGGAGCTGTTTTTT.

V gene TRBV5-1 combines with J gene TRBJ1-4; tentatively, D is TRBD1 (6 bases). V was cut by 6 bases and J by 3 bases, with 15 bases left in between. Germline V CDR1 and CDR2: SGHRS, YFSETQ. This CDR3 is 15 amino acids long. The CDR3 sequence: CASTRQGQPNEKLFF. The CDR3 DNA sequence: TGCGCCAGCACTCGCCAAGGACAGCCTAATGAAAAACTGTTTTTT.

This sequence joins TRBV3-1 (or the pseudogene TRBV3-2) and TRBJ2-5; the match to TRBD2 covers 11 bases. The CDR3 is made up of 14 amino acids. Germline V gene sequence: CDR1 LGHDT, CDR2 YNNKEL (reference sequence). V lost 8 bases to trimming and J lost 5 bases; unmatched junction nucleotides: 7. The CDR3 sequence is CASCKTSGAETQYF. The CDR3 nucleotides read TGTGCCAGCTGCAAGACTAGCGGGGCTGAGACCCAGTACTTC.

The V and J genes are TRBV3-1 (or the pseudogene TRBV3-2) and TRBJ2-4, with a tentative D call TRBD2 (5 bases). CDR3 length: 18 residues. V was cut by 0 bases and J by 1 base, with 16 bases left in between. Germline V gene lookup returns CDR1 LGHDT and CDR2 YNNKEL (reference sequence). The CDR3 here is CASSQDPLLVAAKNIQYF. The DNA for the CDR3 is TGTGCCAGCAGCCAAGATCCCCTACTAGTTGCGGCCAAAAACATTCAGTACTTC.

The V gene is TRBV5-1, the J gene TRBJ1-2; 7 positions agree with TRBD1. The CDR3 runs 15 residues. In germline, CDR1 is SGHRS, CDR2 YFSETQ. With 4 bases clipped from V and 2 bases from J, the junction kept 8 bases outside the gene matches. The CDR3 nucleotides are TGCGCCAGCAGCCCTCGACAGGGCGGGAACTATGGCTACACCTTC. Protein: CASSPRQGGNYGYTF.

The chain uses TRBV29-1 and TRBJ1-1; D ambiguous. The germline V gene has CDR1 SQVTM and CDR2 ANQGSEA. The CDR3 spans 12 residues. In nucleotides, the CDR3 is TGCGGCGGAGGGTCTATGAACACTGAAGCTTTCTTT. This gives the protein CGGGSMNTEAFF.

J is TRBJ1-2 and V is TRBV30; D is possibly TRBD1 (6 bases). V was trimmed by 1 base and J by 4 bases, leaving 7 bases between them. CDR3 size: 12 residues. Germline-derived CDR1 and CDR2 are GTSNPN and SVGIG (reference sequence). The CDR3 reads CAWSGTVYGYTF. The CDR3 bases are TGTGCCTGGAGTGGGACAGTCTATGGCTACACCTTC.

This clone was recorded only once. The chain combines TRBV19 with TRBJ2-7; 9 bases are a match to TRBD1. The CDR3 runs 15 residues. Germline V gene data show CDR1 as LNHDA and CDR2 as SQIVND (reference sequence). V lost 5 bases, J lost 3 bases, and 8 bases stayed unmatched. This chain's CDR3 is CASSLPGQGNYEQYF. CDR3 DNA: TGTGCCAGTAGTCTACCGGGACAGGGCAACTACGAGCAGTACTTC.

The CDR3 sequence: CAWSVTGGSYNEQFF. Written as DNA, the CDR3 is TGTGCCTGGAGTGTAACAGGGGGCTCCTACAATGAGCAGTTCTTC. This chain connects TRBV30 to TRBJ2-1, with 8 positions matching TRBD1. Germline assignment: CDR1 GTSNPN and CDR2 SVGIG (reference sequence). The trim removed 0 bases at V and 0 bases at J, leaving 1 base unmatched. The CDR3 is made up of 15 amino acids.

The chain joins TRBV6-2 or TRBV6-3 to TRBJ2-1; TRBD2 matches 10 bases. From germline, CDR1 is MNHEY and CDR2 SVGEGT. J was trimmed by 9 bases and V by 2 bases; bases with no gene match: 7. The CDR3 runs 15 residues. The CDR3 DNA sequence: TGTGCCAGCAGTTACCGCGGACTAGCGGATCTTGAGCAGTTCTTC. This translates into CASSYRGLADLEQFF.

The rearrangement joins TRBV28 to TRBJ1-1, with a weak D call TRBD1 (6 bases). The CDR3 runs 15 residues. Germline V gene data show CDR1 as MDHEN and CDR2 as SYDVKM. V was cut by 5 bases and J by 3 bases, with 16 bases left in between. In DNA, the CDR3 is TGTGCCAGCAGTGACAACACAGGGAAGTACACTGAAGCTTTCTTT. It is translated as CASSDNTGKYTEAFF.